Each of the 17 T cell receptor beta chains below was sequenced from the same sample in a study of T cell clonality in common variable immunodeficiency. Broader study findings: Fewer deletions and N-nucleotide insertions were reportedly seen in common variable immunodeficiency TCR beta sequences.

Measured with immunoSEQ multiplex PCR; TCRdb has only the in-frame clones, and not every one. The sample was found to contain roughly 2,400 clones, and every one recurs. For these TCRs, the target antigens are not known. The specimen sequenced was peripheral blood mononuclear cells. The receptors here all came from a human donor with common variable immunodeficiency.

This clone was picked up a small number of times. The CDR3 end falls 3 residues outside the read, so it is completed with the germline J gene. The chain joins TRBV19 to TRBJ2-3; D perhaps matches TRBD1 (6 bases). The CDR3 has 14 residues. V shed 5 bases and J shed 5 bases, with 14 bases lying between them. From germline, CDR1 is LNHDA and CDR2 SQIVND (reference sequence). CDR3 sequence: CASSALQGLDTQYF. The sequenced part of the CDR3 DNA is TGTGCCAGTAGTGCCCTACAGGGATTAGATACG.

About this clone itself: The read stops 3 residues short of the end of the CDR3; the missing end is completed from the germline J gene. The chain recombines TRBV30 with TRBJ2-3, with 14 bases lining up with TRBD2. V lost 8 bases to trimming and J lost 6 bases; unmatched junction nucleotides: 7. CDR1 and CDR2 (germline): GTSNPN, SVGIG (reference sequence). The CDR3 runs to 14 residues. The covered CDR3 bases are TGTGCCCGTTCGGGGACTAGCGGGAGTGATACG. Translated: CARSGTSGSDT. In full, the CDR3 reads CARSGTSGSDTQYF.

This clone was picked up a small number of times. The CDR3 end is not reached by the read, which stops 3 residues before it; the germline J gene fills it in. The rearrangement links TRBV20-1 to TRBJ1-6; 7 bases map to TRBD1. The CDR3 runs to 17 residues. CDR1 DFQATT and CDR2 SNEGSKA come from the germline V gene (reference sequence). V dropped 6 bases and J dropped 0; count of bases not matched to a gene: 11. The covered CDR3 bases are TGCAGTGCACCGGGACAGCGTTATAGCTCCTATAATTCACCC. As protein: CSAPGQRYSSYNSP. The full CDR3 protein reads CSAPGQRYSSYNSPLHF.

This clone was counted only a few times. The DNA read from the CDR3 is TGTGCCAGCAATACCAGGGTAGGGACTACAGATACG. Amino acid sequence: CASNTRVGTTDT. The whole CDR3 region reads CASNTRVGTTDTQYF. This chain joins TRBV2 and TRBJ2-3; D perhaps matches TRBD2 (6 bases). The observed sequence ends 3 residues before the CDR3 terminus, with the missing tail filled in from the germline J gene. The CDR3 contains 15 residues. Germline V gene sequence: CDR1 SNHLY, CDR2 FYNNEI. V was trimmed by 7 bases and J by 3 bases, leaving 17 bases between them.

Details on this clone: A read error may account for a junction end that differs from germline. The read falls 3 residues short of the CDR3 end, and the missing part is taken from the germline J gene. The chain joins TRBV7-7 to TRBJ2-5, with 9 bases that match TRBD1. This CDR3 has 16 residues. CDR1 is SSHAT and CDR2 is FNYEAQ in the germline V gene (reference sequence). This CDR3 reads CASSTSPGTGLQTQYF. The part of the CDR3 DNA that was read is TGTGCTAGCAGCACGAGTCCCGGGACAGGGTTACAGACC.

CDR3 sequence: CASSLLAAWETQYF. The sequenced part of the CDR3 DNA is TGTGCCAGCAGCTTACTAGCGGCCTGGGAGACC. This chain uses TRBV7-9 with TRBJ2-5; TRBD2 agrees at 7 bases. The CDR3 goes on 3 residues after the read ends, and that part is filled in from the germline J gene. CDR3 length equals 14 residues. Germline V gives CDR1 SEHNR, CDR2 FQNEAQ (reference sequence). Germline trimming cut 2 bases from V and 5 bases from J; bases unmatched to any gene: 5.

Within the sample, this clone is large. Partial CDR3 DNA: TGCAGTGCTAGAGATCAGGACTATGGC. This encodes CSARDQDYG. The whole CDR3 protein is CSARDQDYGYTF. The J gene is TRBJ1-2, the V gene TRBV20-1; no definite D call. The read stops 3 residues short of the end of the CDR3; the missing end is completed from the germline J gene. Looked up from germline, CDR1 is DFQATT and CDR2 is SNEGSKA (reference sequence). There are 12 residues in the CDR3. Deletions cut 0 bases from V and 3 bases from J, with 5 bases between.

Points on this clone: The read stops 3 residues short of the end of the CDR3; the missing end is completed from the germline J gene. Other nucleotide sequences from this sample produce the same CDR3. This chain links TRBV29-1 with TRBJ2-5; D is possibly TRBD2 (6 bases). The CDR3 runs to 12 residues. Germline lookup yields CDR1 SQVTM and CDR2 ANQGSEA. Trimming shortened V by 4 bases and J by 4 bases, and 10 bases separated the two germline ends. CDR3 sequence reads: CSVVPGGETQYF. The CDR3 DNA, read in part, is TGCAGCGTTGTGCCCGGGGGAGAGACC.

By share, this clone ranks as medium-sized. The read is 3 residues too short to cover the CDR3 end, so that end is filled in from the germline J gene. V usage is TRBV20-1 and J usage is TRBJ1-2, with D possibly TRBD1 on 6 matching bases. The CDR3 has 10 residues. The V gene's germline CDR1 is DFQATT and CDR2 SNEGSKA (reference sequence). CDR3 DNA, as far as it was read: TGCAGTGCCACAGGGCGTAGC. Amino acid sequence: CSATGRS. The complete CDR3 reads CSATGRSYTF.

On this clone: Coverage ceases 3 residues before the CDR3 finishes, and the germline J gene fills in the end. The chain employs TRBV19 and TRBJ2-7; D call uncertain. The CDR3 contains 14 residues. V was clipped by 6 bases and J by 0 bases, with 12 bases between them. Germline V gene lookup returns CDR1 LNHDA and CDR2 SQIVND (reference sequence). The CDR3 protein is CASSPHTGSYEQYF. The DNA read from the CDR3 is TGTGCCAGTAGCCCTCATACTGGCTCCTACGAG.

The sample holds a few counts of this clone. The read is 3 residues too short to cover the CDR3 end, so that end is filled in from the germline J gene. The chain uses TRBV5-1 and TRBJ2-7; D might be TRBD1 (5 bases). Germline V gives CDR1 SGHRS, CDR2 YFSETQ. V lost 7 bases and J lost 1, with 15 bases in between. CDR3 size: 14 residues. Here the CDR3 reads CASGSDDRSYEQYF. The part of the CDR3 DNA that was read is TGCGCCAGCGGCAGCGATGACAGATCCTACGAG. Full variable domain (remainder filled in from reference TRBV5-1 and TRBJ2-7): KAGVTQTPRYLIKTRGQQVTLSCSPISGHRSVSWYQQTPGQGLQFLFEYFSETQRNKGNFPGRFSGRQFSNSRSEMNVSTLELGDSALYLCASGSDDRSYEQYFGPGTRLTVT.

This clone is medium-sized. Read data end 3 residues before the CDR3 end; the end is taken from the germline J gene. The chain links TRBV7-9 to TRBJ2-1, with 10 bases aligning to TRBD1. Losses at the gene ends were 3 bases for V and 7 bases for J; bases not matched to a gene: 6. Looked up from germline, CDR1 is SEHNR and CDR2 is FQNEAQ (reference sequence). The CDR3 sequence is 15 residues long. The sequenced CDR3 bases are TGTGCCAGCAGCTTCGCCGACAGGGGGCAAAATGAG. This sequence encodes CASSFADRGQNE. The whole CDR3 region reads CASSFADRGQNEQFF.

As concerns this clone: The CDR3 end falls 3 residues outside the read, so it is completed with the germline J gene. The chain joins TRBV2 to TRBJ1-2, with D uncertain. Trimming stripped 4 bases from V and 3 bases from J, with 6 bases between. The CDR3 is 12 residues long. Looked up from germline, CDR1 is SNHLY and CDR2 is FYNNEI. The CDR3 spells CASSVSDYGYTF. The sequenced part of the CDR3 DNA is TGTGCCAGCAGTGTGTCCGACTATGGC. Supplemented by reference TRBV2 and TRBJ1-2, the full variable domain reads EPEVTQTPSHQVTQMGQEVILRCVPISNHLYFYWYRQILGQKVEFLVSFYNNEISEKSEIFDDQFSVERPDGSNFTLKIRSTKLEDSAMYFCASSVSDYGYTFGSGTRLTVV.

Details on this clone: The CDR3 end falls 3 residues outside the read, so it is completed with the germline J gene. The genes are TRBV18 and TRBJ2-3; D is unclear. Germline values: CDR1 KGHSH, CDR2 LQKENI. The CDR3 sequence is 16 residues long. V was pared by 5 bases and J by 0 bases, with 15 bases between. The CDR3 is CASSESLQSSTDTQYF. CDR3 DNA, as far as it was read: TGTGCCAGCTCAGAGTCCCTTCAGTCTAGCACAGATACG.

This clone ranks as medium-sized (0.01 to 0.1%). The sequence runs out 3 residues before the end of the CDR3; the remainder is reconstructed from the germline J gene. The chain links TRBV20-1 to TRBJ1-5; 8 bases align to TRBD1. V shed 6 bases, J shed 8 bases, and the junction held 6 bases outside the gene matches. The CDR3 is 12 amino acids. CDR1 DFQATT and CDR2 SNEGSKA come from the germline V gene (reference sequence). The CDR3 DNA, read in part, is TGCAGTGCCAGATCACAGGGGGAGCCC. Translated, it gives CSARSQGEP. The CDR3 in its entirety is CSARSQGEPQHF.

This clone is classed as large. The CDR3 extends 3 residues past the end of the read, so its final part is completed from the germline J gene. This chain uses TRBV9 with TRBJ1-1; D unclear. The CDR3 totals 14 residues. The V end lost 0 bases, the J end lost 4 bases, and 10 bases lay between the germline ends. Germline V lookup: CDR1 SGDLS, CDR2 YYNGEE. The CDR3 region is CASSVGGVRTEAFF. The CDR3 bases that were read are TGTGCCAGCAGCGTAGGCGGGGTCCGCACTGAA.

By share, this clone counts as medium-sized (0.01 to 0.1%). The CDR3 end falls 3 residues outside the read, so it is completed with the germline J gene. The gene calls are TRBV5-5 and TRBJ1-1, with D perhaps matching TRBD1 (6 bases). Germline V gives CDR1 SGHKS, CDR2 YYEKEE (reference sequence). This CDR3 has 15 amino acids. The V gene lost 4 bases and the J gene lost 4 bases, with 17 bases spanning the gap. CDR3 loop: CASSPRTERGTEAFF. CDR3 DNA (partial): TGTGCCAGCAGCCCCCGGACAGAACGAGGCACTGAA.